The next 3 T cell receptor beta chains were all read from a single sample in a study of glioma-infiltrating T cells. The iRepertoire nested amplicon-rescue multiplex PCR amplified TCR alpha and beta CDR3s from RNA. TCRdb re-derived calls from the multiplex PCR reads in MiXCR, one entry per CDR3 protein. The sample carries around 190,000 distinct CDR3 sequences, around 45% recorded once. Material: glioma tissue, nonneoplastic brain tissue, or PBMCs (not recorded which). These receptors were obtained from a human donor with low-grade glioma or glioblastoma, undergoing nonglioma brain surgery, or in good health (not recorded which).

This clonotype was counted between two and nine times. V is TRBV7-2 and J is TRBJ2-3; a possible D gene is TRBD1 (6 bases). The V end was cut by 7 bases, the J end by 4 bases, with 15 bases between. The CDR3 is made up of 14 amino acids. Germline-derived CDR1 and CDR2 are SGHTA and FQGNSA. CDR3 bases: TGTGCCAGCACCCCCAGGGGTATGTCAGATACGCAGTATTTT. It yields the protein CASTPRGMSDTQYF.

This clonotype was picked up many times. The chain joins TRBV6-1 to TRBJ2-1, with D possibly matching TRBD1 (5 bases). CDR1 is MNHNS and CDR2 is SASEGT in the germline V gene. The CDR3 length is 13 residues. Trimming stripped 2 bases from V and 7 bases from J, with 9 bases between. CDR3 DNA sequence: TGTGCCAGCAGTGAATGGACACTTAATGAGCAGTTCTTC. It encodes CASSEWTLNEQFF.

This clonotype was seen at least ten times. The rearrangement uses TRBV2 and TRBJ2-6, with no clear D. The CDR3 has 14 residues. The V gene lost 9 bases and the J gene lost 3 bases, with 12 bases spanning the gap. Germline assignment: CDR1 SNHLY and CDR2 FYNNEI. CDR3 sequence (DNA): TGTGCCAGACGCGCAGGTATTGGGGCCAACGTCCTGACTTTC. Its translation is CARRAGIGANVLTF.